This T cell receptor (beta chain) came from a study of blood T cells in healthy people across ages. Findings of the study overall: Unsorted PBMCs prevented conclusive naive versus antigen-experienced comparison.

Germline CDR1 SQVTM, CDR2 ANQGSEA. The CDR3 contains 14 residues. V dropped 7 bases and J dropped 5 bases, with 17 bases sitting between them. The second PCR ran about 6 to 12 cycles with a sample-barcoded 5' primer and J-beta primers. A 12-random-nucleotide template-switch adaptor tagged each cDNA molecule. MiXCR was run by TCRdb on the 5' RACE reads, yielding one entry per CDR3 protein. There are about 780,000 distinct CDR3 sequences in the sample; around 24% occur only once, and under 3% lies in the top ten. Concerning this clonotype: As yet, its antigen is unknown.

This sample also appeared in a second study, on T cells of mothers and their children.

The clonotype was recovered from a boy aged 10-17 years in good health. The sample consisted of blood. The gene calls are TRBV29-1 and TRBJ1-4, with TRBD1 as a possible D gene (6 bases). The CDR3 region is CSGVQGGKNEKLFF. CDR3 in DNA: TGCAGCGGGGTACAGGGCGGGAAGAATGAAAAACTGTTTTTT.